This T cell receptor beta chain stems from a study of cytomegalovirus exposure and HLA in healthy donors. The PCR was carried out with 60 Vbeta primers and 13 Jbeta primers. Assay used: immunoSEQ multiplex PCR; TCRdb lists only in-frame clones, some missing. In the table there are about 88,000 clones, roughly 70% of which are singletons. Per the germline V gene, CDR1 is SGHDT and CDR2 is YYEEEE. The V end was cut by 4 bases, the J end by 9 bases, with 14 bases between. The CDR3 is 13 residues long. As regards this clone: Its antigen remains unknown.

Study observations and caveats: Segments of the TCR beta V type were, in most cases, productive about 90% or about 30% of the time in an earlier analysis. Published work reported that the classifier diagnosed cytomegalovirus status with high specificity and sensitivity. TCR beta sequences numbering around 15,000 were associated with HLA alleles at 0.05 false discovery rate in a later analysis.

The rearrangement joins TRBV5-6 to TRBJ2-1; D might be TRBD1 (6 bases). Material for sequencing was PBMCs. The clonotype originates from a man aged 50 to 60 in good health and CMV-seronegative. The DNA for the CDR3 is TGTGCCAGCAGCCCTATGCAGGGGACTGAGCAGTTCTTC. Its translation is CASSPMQGTEQFF. Supplemented by reference TRBV5-6 and TRBJ2-1, the full variable domain reads DAGVTQSPTHLIKTRGQQVTLRCSPKSGHDTVSWYQQALGQGPQFIFQYYEEEERQRGNFPDRFSGHQFPNYSSELNVNALLLGDSALYLCASSPMQGTEQFFGPGTRLTVL.